This entry concerns a single T cell receptor beta chain. This specimen belongs to a study of CD8 T cells in Susac syndrome. The CDR3 has 17 residues. CDR1 MNHEY and CDR2 SVGAGI come from the germline V gene. V lost 4 bases to trimming and J lost 0 bases; unmatched junction nucleotides: 5. The authors reverse transcribed roughly 0.5 to 1 ug RNA with random hexamers. A multiplex approach, immunoSEQ multiplex PCR, amplified TCR beta CDR3 across 54 Vbeta and 13 Jbeta. TCRdb itself ran the immunoSEQ multiplex PCR reads through MiXCR, one entry per CDR3 protein. The profile shows 50,000 to 65,000 distinct CDR3 sequences, around 94% of them singletons.

Sequenced material: CD8+ T cells from PBMCs. This TCR derives from a human donor in good health. The chain is built from TRBV6-5 and TRBJ2-3; TRBD2 matches at 12 bases. For the CDR3, the DNA is TGTGCCAGCAGTTTATCTAGCGGGGGGGGTAGCACAGATACGCAGTATTTT. The encoded protein is CASSLSSGGGSTDTQYF.